The 27 T cell receptor beta chains below come from one sample, sequenced in a study of cytomegalovirus exposure and HLA in healthy donors. PCR employed 60 Vbeta and 13 Jbeta primers. The assay was immunoSEQ multiplex PCR, and TCRdb's table has in-frame clones only and misses some. Counted here are tens of thousands of clones, 10% occurring once; the ten biggest clones make up approximately 24%. Specimen: PBMCs. The receptors originated from a man in his 60s in good health and CMV-seropositive.

This clone came up once. The V and J genes are TRBV10-3 and TRBJ2-1; tentative D call: TRBD2 (5 bases). Looked up from germline, CDR1 is ENHRY and CDR2 is SYGVKD. CDR3 length: 16 amino acids. Trimming removed 3 bases from V and 8 bases from J, with 20 bases in between. CDR3 residues: CAISDQRSKMSDEQFF. The CDR3, as DNA: TGTGCCATCAGTGATCAGCGGAGTAAAATGAGCGATGAGCAGTTCTTC.

This clone was seen more than once but under ten times. The chain employs TRBV10-3 and TRBJ2-3; D is possibly TRBD2 (5 bases). The CDR3 sequence is 14 residues long. Trimming pared 3 bases from V and 1 base from J, leaving 8 bases between. From germline, CDR1 is ENHRY and CDR2 SYGVKD. The CDR3 spells CAISDSVGTDTQYF. The CDR3 DNA sequence: TGTGCCATCAGTGATAGCGTGGGCACAGATACGCAGTATTTT.

The chain employs TRBV5-1 and TRBJ2-3; 9 bases align to TRBD2. With 2 bases clipped from V and 5 bases from J, the junction kept 12 bases outside the gene matches. The V gene's germline CDR1 is SGHRS and CDR2 YFSETQ. This CDR3 comprises 17 residues. CDR3 nucleotides: TGCGCCAGCAGCTTATATAGCGGGAGAGGATCAGAAGATACGCAGTATTTT. Translation: CASSLYSGRGSEDTQYF. Filled out from reference TRBV5-1 and TRBJ2-3, the complete variable domain reads KAGVTQTPRYLIKTRGQQVTLSCSPISGHRSVSWYQQTPGQGLQFLFEYFSETQRNKGNFPGRFSGRQFSNSRSEMNVSTLELGDSALYLCASSLYSGRGSEDTQYFGPGTRLTVL.

This clone was counted only a few times. The rearrangement links TRBV30 to TRBJ1-5; possible D gene TRBD1, 5 bases. V lost 1 base, J lost 9 bases, and 13 bases lay in between. CDR3 size: 13 residues. CDR1 and CDR2 (germline): GTSNPN, SVGIG (reference sequence). DNA for the CDR3: TGTGCCTGGAGTGAGGGGAAAGGGCCGCCCCAGCATTTT. This codes for CAWSEGKGPPQHF.

A few counts support this clone. Relative to the germline gene, one junction end is altered; a read error may explain this. V usage is TRBV20-1 and J usage is TRBJ1-2; no clear D. Germline V gene sequence: CDR1 DFQATT, CDR2 SNEGSKA (reference sequence). The CDR3 runs 10 residues. The CDR3 loop reads CSASKPSLVF. The CDR3 coding sequence is TGCAGTGCTAGTAAGCCCTCTTTAGTCTTC.

This clone was counted a few times. The chain is built from TRBV25-1 and TRBJ2-5; a possible D gene is TRBD1 (6 bases). The CDR3 consists of 13 residues. Trimming took off 6 bases at V and 2 bases at J, with 10 bases between the two ends. Per germline, CDR1 MGHDK and CDR2 SYGVNS. The CDR3 sequence: CASRGHNQETQYF. DNA for the CDR3: TGTGCCAGCAGGGGACACAATCAAGAGACCCAGTACTTC.

The chain couples TRBV7-2 to TRBJ1-1; no definite D call. The CDR3 is 13 amino acids. Germline values: CDR1 SGHTA, CDR2 FQGNSA. Trimming removed 3 bases at V and 8 bases at J, with 13 bases between. The CDR3 region has the DNA TGTGCCAGCAGCTTTGGAGCCGGGAGGGAAGCTTTCTTT. Translation: CASSFGAGREAFF.

In this sample, this clone turned up a few times. V and J are TRBV10-3 and TRBJ2-7, with 7 positions matching TRBD1. There are 12 residues in the CDR3. Germline CDR1 reads ENHRY; CDR2 reads SYGVKD. With V trimmed by 6 bases and J by 4 bases, 3 bases remained unmatched. As DNA, the CDR3 is TGTGCCATCAGCGGGACAGCTTACGAGCAGTACGTC. It codes for CAISGTAYEQYV.

This clone occurred a few times. The chain links TRBV5-1 to TRBJ2-7, with a weak D call TRBD2 (6 bases). In germline, CDR1 is SGHRS, CDR2 YFSETQ. The CDR3 is made up of 13 amino acids. V shed 2 bases and J shed 3 bases, with 9 bases lying between them. The CDR3: CASSFGGDYEQYF. CDR3 nucleotide sequence: TGCGCCAGCAGCTTCGGCGGGGACTACGAGCAGTACTTC.

This clone was counted a few times. The chain links TRBV4-1 to TRBJ1-5, with D possibly matching TRBD1 (6 bases). The germline V gene has CDR1 MGHRA and CDR2 YSYEKL. V shed 5 bases and J shed 0 bases, with 20 bases lying between them. CDR3 length: 18 amino acids. Here the CDR3 DNA reads TGCGCCAGCAGCACGATCTCCGGGACATCCTATAGCAATCAGCCCCAGCATTTT. Protein product: CASSTISGTSYSNQPQHF.

Points on this clone: The same CDR3 arises from other DNA sequences in this sample as well. The chain uses TRBV18 and TRBJ2-7; D is ambiguous. Germline V gives CDR1 KGHSH, CDR2 LQKENI. Trimming shortened V by 2 bases and J by 5 bases, and 7 bases separated the two germline ends. This CDR3 has 12 residues. Here the CDR3 DNA reads TGTGCCAGCTCACCAACTGGAGACGAGCAGTACGTC. Translated: CASSPTGDEQYV.

The gene calls are TRBV9 and TRBJ1-4; TRBD1 matches at 12 bases. Germline V lookup: CDR1 SGDLS, CDR2 YYNGEE. CDR3 size: 16 residues. V lost 4 bases and J lost 7; bases outside the gene matches: 8. CDR3 protein: CASSPRRDRGLEKLFF. The CDR3, as DNA: TGTGCCAGCAGCCCTCGTAGGGACAGGGGGCTTGAAAAACTGTTTTTT.

This clone was seen a handful of times. The chain has TRBV7-6 and TRBJ1-4; no clear D. Per germline, CDR1 SGHVS and CDR2 FNYEAQ. The CDR3 is 14 residues long. Deletions cut 1 base from V and 7 bases from J, with 10 bases between. CDR3 coding DNA: TGTGCCAGCAGCTTAGGCGGTGATCGTGAAAAACTGTTTTTT. It is translated as CASSLGGDREKLFF.

V gene TRBV5-1 combines with J gene TRBJ2-3; 7 bases agree with TRBD1. The CDR3 extends over 15 amino acids. V gave up 4 bases and J gave up 3 bases; unmatched junction bases: 8. From germline, CDR1 is SGHRS and CDR2 YFSETQ. DNA of the CDR3: TGCGCCAGCAGCCCCGACGGGACAGCTACAGATACGCAGTATTTT. This codes for CASSPDGTATDTQYF.

The chain links TRBV5-1 to TRBJ1-1; the match to TRBD1 covers 9 bases. This CDR3 has 17 residues. CDR1 is SGHRS and CDR2 is YFSETQ in the germline V gene. After removal of 4 bases from V and 1 base from J, the junction contained 11 bases not matched to a gene. Here the CDR3 reads CASSRARETGGNTEAFF. CDR3 sequence (DNA): TGCGCCAGCAGCCGCGCCAGGGAGACAGGGGGGAACACTGAAGCTTTCTTT.

This clone was found a few times. The chain recombines TRBV7-2 with TRBJ2-7; 9 positions match TRBD2. This CDR3 is 14 amino acids long. V gave up 5 bases and J gave up 4 bases; unmatched junction bases: 6. Germline-derived CDR1 and CDR2 are SGHTA and FQGNSA. In DNA, the CDR3 is TGTGCCAGCAGCACTGTAGCGGGAGAATACGAGCAGTACTTC. Amino acids: CASSTVAGEYEQYF.

The chain uses TRBV5-1 and TRBJ2-3; the D is unclear. The CDR3 runs to 14 residues. Deletions cut 0 bases from V and 5 bases from J, with 10 bases between. In germline, CDR1 is SGHRS, CDR2 YFSETQ. For the CDR3, the DNA is TGCGCCAGCAGCTTGGATCGCCCCGGAGATACGCAGTATTTT. It translates to CASSLDRPGDTQYF. The whole variable domain, filled in from reference TRBV5-1 and TRBJ2-3, reads KAGVTQTPRYLIKTRGQQVTLSCSPISGHRSVSWYQQTPGQGLQFLFEYFSETQRNKGNFPGRFSGRQFSNSRSEMNVSTLELGDSALYLCASSLDRPGDTQYFGPGTRLTVL.

This clone was counted a few times. The rearrangement joins TRBV5-4 to TRBJ2-7; TRBD2 matches 8 bases. Looked up from germline, CDR1 is SGHNT and CDR2 is YYREEE (reference sequence). V lost 5 bases to trimming and J lost 7 bases; unmatched junction nucleotides: 17. This CDR3 contains 16 residues. CDR3 sequence: CASSAGGAGKGGEQYF. DNA of the CDR3: TGTGCCAGCAGTGCCGGGGGGGCGGGAAAAGGAGGGGAGCAGTACTTC.

This sequence joins TRBV27 and TRBJ2-6, with D unresolved. Germline V gives CDR1 MNHEY, CDR2 SMNVEV (reference sequence). V was pared by 3 bases and J by 4 bases, with 7 bases between. The CDR3 consists of 14 residues. CDR3 bases: TGTGCCAGCAGTTTGGCGGCCGGGGCCAACGTCCTGACTTTC. It yields the protein CASSLAAGANVLTF.

This clone was seen more than once but under ten times. The chain employs TRBV13 and TRBJ2-5, with unresolved D. CDR1 PRHDT and CDR2 FYEKMQ come from the germline V gene (reference sequence). Trimming shortened V by 5 bases and J by 1 base, and 8 bases separated the two germline ends. This CDR3 region has 13 residues. The CDR3 DNA sequence: TGTGCCAGCAGCATAACACGCCAAGAGACCCAGTACTTC. Its protein product is CASSITRQETQYF.

This chain links TRBV7-9 with TRBJ1-2; no reliable D call. Germline values: CDR1 SEHNR, CDR2 FQNEAQ (reference sequence). V shed 3 bases and J shed 7 bases, with 12 bases lying between them. The CDR3 consists of 13 residues. CDR3 in amino acids: CASSFGSEGGYTF. Written as DNA, the CDR3 is TGTGCCAGCAGCTTCGGGAGCGAGGGTGGCTACACCTTC.

This clone was counted only a few times. The chain combines TRBV9 with TRBJ2-5; 7 positions match TRBD2. The CDR3 runs 15 residues. J was trimmed by 7 bases and V by 3 bases; bases with no gene match: 12. Germline CDR1 reads SGDLS; CDR2 reads YYNGEE. The CDR3 is CASSAETSAFGTQYF. The CDR3 DNA is TGTGCCAGCAGCGCCGAAACTAGCGCCTTCGGGACCCAGTACTTC.

This clone turned up a few times. The rearrangement joins TRBV18 to TRBJ2-1; D possibly corresponds to TRBD2 (5 bases). This CDR3 has 13 amino acids. Between the trimmed V and J ends, which lost 6 bases and 10 bases, there was a span of 16 bases. Germline CDR1 is KGHSH and CDR2 is LQKENI. The CDR3 protein is CASSPSQPGEQFF. The CDR3 coding sequence is TGTGCCAGCTCTCCTTCACAACCGGGGGAGCAGTTCTTC.

V and J are TRBV6-5 and TRBJ2-1; 7 positions match TRBD2. Germline CDR1 and CDR2: MNHEY and SVGAGI. The trim removed 6 bases at V and 5 bases at J, leaving 7 bases unmatched. The CDR3 extends over 14 amino acids. CDR3 bases: TGTGCCAGCAGGCCCCTGGCGGGGGACAATGAGCAGTTCTTC. Translating gives CASRPLAGDNEQFF.

This clone showed up just a few times. V usage is TRBV5-4 and J usage is TRBJ2-1; the match to TRBD2 covers 8 bases. After removal of 5 bases from V and 7 bases from J, the junction contained 14 bases not matched to a gene. This CDR3 has 16 residues. Germline CDR1 is SGHNT and CDR2 is YYREEE (reference sequence). The CDR3 is CASRPRSGGAGNEQFF. DNA of the CDR3: TGTGCCAGCAGGCCGCGAAGCGGGGGTGCAGGGAATGAGCAGTTCTTC.

The V gene is TRBV19, the J gene TRBJ2-3; possible D gene TRBD2, 6 bases. Germline loops: CDR1 LNHDA, CDR2 SQIVND (reference sequence). The germline V and J ends were trimmed by 3 bases and 2 bases, with 15 bases remaining between them. This CDR3 spans 16 amino acids. CDR3 region: CASSISPSGPTDTQYF. DNA of the CDR3: TGTGCCAGTAGTATTTCCCCCAGCGGGCCCACAGATACGCAGTATTTT.

The V and J genes are TRBV29-1 and TRBJ2-3, with 7 bases fitting TRBD2. The J segment lost 2 bases and the V segment lost 6 bases, leaving 8 bases of the junction unmatched. CDR1 SQVTM and CDR2 ANQGSEA come from the germline V gene. The CDR3 totals 14 residues. As DNA, the CDR3 is TGCAGCGTAAACGGGAGGCCCTACACAGATACGCAGTATTTT. Its protein product is CSVNGRPYTDTQYF.